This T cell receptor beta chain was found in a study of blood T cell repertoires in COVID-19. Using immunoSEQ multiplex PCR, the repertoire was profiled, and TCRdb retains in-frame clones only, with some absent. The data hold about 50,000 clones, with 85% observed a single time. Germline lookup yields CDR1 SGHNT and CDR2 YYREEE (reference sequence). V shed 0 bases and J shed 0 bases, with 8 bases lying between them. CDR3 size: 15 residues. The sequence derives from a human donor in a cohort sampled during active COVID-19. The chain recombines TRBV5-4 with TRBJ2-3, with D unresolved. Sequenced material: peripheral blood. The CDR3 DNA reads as TGTGCCAGCAGCTTGGCCGGTACTAGCACAGATACGCAGTATTTT. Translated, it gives CASSLAGTSTDTQYF.